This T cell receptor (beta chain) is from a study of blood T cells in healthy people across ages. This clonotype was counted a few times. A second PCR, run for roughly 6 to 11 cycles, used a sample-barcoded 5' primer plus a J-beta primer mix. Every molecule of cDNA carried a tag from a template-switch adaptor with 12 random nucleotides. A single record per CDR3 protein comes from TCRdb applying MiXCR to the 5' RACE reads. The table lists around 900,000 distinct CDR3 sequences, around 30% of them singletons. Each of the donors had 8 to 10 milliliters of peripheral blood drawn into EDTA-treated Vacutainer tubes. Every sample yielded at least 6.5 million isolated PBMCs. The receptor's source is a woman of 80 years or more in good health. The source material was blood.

The chain's CDR3 is CASKDAHTSYEQYF. The CDR3 region has the DNA TGTGCCAGCAAGGATGCACATACATCCTACGAGCAGTACTTC. The chain uses TRBV2 and TRBJ2-7; D remains unclear. V lost 7 bases to trimming and J lost 1 base, with 14 bases between them. CDR1 is SNHLY, CDR2 FYNNEI, per germline. This CDR3 comprises 14 residues.